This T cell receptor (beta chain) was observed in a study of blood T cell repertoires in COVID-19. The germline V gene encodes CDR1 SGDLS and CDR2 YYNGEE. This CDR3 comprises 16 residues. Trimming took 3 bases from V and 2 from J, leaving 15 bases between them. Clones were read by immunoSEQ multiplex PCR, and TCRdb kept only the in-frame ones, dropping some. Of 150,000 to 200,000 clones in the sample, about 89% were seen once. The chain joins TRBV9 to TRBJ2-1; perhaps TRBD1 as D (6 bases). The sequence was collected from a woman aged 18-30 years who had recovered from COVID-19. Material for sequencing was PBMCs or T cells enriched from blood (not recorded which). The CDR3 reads CASSATGTTTYNEQFF. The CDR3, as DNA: TGTGCCAGCAGCGCAACCGGGACAACCACCTACAATGAGCAGTTCTTC.